This T cell receptor (beta chain) is drawn from a study of T-cell memory formation after mild COVID-19. Trimming took 5 bases from V and 1 from J, leaving 20 bases between them. The CDR3 has 17 residues. Germline V gene data show CDR1 as SGHTA and CDR2 as FQGTGA. One entry per CDR3 protein results from TCRdb running MiXCR on the 5' RACE reads. Here the sample spans 270,000 or so distinct CDR3 sequences, 15% to 20% being singletons. The clonotype was recovered from a man aged 18 to 35 who had mild COVID-19 (a few samples of this study predate the infection). Cell type and time point are not known. The V call is TRBV7-3, the J call TRBJ2-5, with D possibly TRBD2 on 6 matching bases. The sequenced sample was PBMCs or a T cell subset sorted from them (not recorded which). This chain's CDR3 is CASSQRSGGIPQETQYF. The CDR3 DNA reads TGTGCCAGCAGCCAGCGAAGTGGCGGGATCCCCCAAGAGACCCAGTACTTC.